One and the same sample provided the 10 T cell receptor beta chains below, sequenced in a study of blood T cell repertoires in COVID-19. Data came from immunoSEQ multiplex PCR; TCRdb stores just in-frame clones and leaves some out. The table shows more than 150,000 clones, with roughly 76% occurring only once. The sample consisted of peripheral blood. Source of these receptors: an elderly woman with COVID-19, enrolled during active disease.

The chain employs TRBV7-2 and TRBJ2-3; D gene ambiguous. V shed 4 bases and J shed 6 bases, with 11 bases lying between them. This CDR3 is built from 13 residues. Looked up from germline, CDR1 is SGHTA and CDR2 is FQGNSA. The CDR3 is CASSSGLRDTQYF. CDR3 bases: TGTGCCAGCAGCTCCGGATTGAGGGATACGCAGTATTTT. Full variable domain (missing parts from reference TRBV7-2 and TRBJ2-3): GAGVSQSPSNKVTEKGKDVELRCDPISGHTALYWYRQSLGQGLEFLIYFQGNSAPDKSGLPSDRFSAERTGGSVSTLTIQRTQQEDSAVYLCASSSGLRDTQYFGPGTRLTVL.

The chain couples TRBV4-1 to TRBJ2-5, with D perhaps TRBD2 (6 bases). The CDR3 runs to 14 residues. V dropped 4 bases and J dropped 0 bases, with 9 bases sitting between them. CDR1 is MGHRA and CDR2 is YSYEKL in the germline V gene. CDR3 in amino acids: CASSLAGYQETQYF. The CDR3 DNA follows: TGCGCCAGCAGCCTCGCGGGGTACCAAGAGACCCAGTACTTC.

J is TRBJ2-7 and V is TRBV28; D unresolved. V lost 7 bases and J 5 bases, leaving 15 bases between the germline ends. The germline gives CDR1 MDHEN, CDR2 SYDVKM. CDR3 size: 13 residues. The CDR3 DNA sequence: TGTGCCAGCACCTTATATGGTTGGCACGAGCAGTACTTC. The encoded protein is CASTLYGWHEQYF.

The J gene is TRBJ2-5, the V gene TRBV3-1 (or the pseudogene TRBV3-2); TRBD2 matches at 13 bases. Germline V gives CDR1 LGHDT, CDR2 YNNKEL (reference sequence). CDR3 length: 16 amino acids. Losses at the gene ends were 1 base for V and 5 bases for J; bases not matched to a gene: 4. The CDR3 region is CASSQGLAGGEETQYF. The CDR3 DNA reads TGTGCCAGCAGCCAAGGACTAGCGGGAGGTGAGGAGACCCAGTACTTC.

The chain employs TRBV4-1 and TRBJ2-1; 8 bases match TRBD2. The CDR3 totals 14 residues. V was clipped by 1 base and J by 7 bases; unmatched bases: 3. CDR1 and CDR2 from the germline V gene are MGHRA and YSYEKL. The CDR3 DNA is TGCGCCAGCAGCCAAGGACTAGCGTGGAATGAGCAGTTCTTC. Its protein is CASSQGLAWNEQFF.

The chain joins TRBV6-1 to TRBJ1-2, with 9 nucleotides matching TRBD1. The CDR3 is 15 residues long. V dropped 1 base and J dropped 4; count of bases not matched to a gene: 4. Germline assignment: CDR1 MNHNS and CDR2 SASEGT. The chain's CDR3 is CASSEGGQGFYGYTF. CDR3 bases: TGTGCCAGCAGTGAAGGGGGACAGGGTTTCTATGGCTACACCTTC.

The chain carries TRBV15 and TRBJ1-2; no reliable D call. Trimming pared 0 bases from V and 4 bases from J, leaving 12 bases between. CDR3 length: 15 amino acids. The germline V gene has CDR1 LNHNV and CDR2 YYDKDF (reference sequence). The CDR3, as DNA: TGTGCCACCAGCAGAGATGGCGAGGGCGGCTATGGCTACACCTTC. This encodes CATSRDGEGGYGYTF. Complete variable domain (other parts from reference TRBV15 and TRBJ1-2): DAMVIQNPRYQVTQFGKPVTLSCSQTLNHNVMYWYQQKSSQAPKLLFHYYDKDFNNEADTPDNFQSRRPNTSFCFLDIRSPGLGDTAMYLCATSRDGEGGYGYTFGSGTRLTVV.

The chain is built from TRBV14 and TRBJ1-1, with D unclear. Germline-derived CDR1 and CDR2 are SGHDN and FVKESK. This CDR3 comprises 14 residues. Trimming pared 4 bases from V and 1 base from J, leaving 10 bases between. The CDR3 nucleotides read TGTGCCAGCAGCCTTATGCACGGGAACACTGAAGCTTTCTTT. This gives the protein CASSLMHGNTEAFF.

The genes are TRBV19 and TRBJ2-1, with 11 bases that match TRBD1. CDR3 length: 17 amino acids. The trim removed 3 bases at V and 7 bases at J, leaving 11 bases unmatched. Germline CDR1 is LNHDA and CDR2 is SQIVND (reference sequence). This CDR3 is CASSMGQGGKERNEQFF. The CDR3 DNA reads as TGTGCCAGTAGTATGGGACAGGGGGGTAAGGAAAGAAATGAGCAGTTCTTC.

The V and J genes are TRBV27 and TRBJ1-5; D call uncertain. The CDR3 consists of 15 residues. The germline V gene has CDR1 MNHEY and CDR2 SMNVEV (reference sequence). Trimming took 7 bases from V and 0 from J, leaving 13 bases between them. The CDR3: CASTPGGHSNQPQHF. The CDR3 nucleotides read TGTGCCAGCACTCCCGGTGGGCATAGCAATCAGCCCCAGCATTTT.